This T cell receptor (beta chain) stems from a study of technical replicates of blood from a handful of donors. CDR3 length equals 14 residues. Trimming cost V 3 bases and J 6 bases, with 15 bases left between them. The germline CDR1 and CDR2 sequences are LGHNA and YNFKEQ. Generated by immunoSEQ multiplex PCR, the TCRdb table keeps only in-frame clones and is missing some. The table records about 70,000 clones, roughly 92% of them present only once. V gene TRBV4-2 combines with J gene TRBJ2-7; D gene unclear. The sample consisted of T cells isolated from PBMCs. The clonotype originates from a human donor in good health. The CDR3 protein is CASSHRGSHSEQYF. Written as DNA, the CDR3 is TGTGCCAGCAGCCACCGTGGCTCCCACAGCGAGCAGTACTTC.